The sequence of this TCR beta chain was determined in a study of CD8+ T cells in alopecia areata. Study context: It was oral tofacitinib, at 5 to 10 mg twice daily, that treated patients received. Study-level findings and limits: Association of baseline CD8+ expansion with response is uncertain owing to one nonresponder. Persistence in scalp and blood during tofacitinib was observed for many expanded lesional clones.

As for this clone: What it binds is not known.

Treatment given: oral pan-JAK inhibitor, 5-10 mg twice daily. RNA was extracted and reverse transcribed into cDNA as the sequencing template. The table came from immunoSEQ multiplex PCR; TCRdb's copy has only in-frame clones and leaves some out. The sample yields around 170,000 clones, roughly 46% seen once. This CDR3 comprises 17 residues. Germline V gene sequence: CDR1 MNHEY, CDR2 SMNVEV (reference sequence). The ends were cut back, 5 bases at V and 2 bases at J, with 21 bases in the middle. The rearrangement uses TRBV27 and TRBJ2-5; weak D call: TRBD2 (6 bases). This sequence originates from a human donor with alopecia areata. Sequenced material: CD8+ T cells sorted from blood, taken at week 52, from a patient treated with tofacitinib. CDR3 sequence: CASSPEGPRQLQETQYF. DNA of the CDR3: TGTGCCAGCAGTCCGGAGGGTCCTAGACAGCTTCAAGAGACCCAGTACTTC.